This TCR beta chain was identified during a study of Graves' ophthalmopathy and Graves' hyperthyroidism. About the study: Peripheral blood was collected at initial diagnosis, before any treatment. Study observations and caveats: A 13-signature model separated ophthalmopathy from stable hyperthyroidism, just over 85% sensitivity, 75% to 84% specificity. Sensitivity of over 60% and specificity of roughly 72% were achieved by the model that predicted ophthalmopathy progression.

Clinical symptoms, serum thyroxine, TRAb, thyroid ultrasound and orbital computed tomography formed the basis of diagnosis. Comments on this clonotype: Its target is unknown.

The study amplified TCR beta CDR3 regions using RNA transcripts. Investigators did first-round RT-PCR with HTBI primers, then second-round multiplex PCR. TCRdb itself ran the multiplex PCR reads through MiXCR, one entry per CDR3 protein. The repertoire holds about 220,000 distinct CDR3 sequences, with about 22% as singletons. Germline V gives CDR1 MNHEY, CDR2 SVGAGI. V was clipped by 2 bases and J by 4 bases, with 6 bases between them. This CDR3 is built from 13 residues. This sequence was found in a woman aged 50 to 60 with Graves' ophthalmopathy. The sample taken for sequencing was peripheral blood. The chain employs TRBV6-5 and TRBJ1-5; D unclear. CDR3 sequence reads: CASSYRLNQPQHF. CDR3 coding DNA: TGTGCCAGCAGTTACAGATTGAATCAGCCCCAGCATTTT.